A selection of T cell receptor beta chains follows, all from one sample in a study of cytomegalovirus exposure and HLA in healthy donors. Here immunoSEQ multiplex PCR was the method, and the copy in TCRdb shows in-frame clones only, minus some. The sample has 110,000 to 150,000 clones, 70% seen once; the top ten hold under 2.5%. Sequenced sample: PBMCs. Every receptor here comes from a woman in her sixties or seventies in good health and CMV-seropositive. The CDR3 runs from the conserved cysteine through the conserved F or W. The D gene is left open where the match is weak. Size is omitted from some rows. Given values are once, few, many or a class for expanded clones.

CDR3: CASSLQGGNQPQHF
DNA: TGTGCCAGCAGTTTACAGGGGGGCAATCAGCCCCAGCATTTT
V: TRBV27
J: TRBJ1-5
size: few
D: TRBD1

CDR3: CASSFLRTGEGGELFF
DNA: TGCGCCAGCAGCTTCTTACGGACAGGGGAAGGCGGGGAGCTGTTTTTT
V: TRBV5-1
J: TRBJ2-2
size: -
D: TRBD1

CDR3: CASSLRAGWAPPSYNEQFF
DNA: TGTGCCAGCAGCTTACGGGCGGGATGGGCCCCCCCCTCCTACAATGAGCAGTTCTTC
V: TRBV7-2
J: TRBJ2-1
size: -
D: -

CDR3: CASSRSTGWNTEAFF
DNA: TGCGCCAGCAGCCGCTCTACAGGGTGGAACACTGAAGCTTTCTTT
V: TRBV5-1
J: TRBJ1-1
size: few
D: -

CDR3: CASSSAGTVGNTIYF
DNA: TGTGCCAGTAGTTCGGCCGGGACTGTTGGAAACACCATATATTTT
V: TRBV19
J: TRBJ1-3
size: -
D: -

CDR3: CASSAGQLNTGELFF
DNA: TGTGCCAGTAGTGCCGGACAGCTGAACACCGGGGAGCTGTTTTTT
V: TRBV19
J: TRBJ2-2
size: -
D: -

CDR3: CASSVTGFILSTDTQYF
DNA: TGTGCCAGCAGTGTGACAGGGTTTATTCTGAGCACAGATACGCAGTATTTT
V: TRBV2
J: TRBJ2-3
size: -
D: TRBD1

CDR3: CASSVGDRGDQPQHF
DNA: TGTGCCAGCAGCGTAGGGGACAGGGGGGATCAGCCCCAGCATTTT
V: TRBV9
J: TRBJ1-5
size: -
D: TRBD1

CDR3: CASSRGQGETQYF
DNA: TGTGCCAGCAGCAGAGGACAGGGAGAGACCCAGTACTTC
V: TRBV5-5
J: TRBJ2-5
size: -
D: TRBD1

CDR3: CASISGGIGGTEAFF
DNA: TGTGCCAGCATCTCCGGAGGAATCGGGGGCACTGAAGCTTTCTTT
V: TRBV6-5
J: TRBJ1-1
size: -
D: -

CDR3: CASSFQGARTDTQYF
DNA: TGCGCCAGCAGCTTTCAGGGCGCAAGGACAGATACGCAGTATTTT
V: TRBV5-1
J: TRBJ2-3
size: -
D: -

CDR3: CASSSGTGLNNEQFF
DNA: TGCGCCAGCAGCTCAGGCACTGGACTAAACAATGAGCAGTTCTTC
V: TRBV5-1
J: TRBJ2-1
size: -
D: -

CDR3: CASREGENYGYTF
DNA: TGTGCCAGCCGGGAGGGGGAAAACTATGGCTACACCTTC
V: TRBV5-6
J: TRBJ1-2
size: -
D: -

CDR3: CASSSIAGGPYEQYF
DNA: TGCGCCAGCAGCTCTATAGCGGGAGGGCCCTACGAGCAGTACTTC
V: TRBV5-1
J: TRBJ2-7
size: -
D: TRBD2

CDR3: CASVRESSYNEQFF
DNA: TGTGCCAGCGTCCGGGAGAGCTCCTACAATGAGCAGTTCTTC
V: TRBV2
J: TRBJ2-1
size: -
D: -

CDR3: CASSDPEEQYF
DNA: TGTGCCAGCAGCGACCCGGAGGAGCAGTACTTC
V: TRBV7-9
J: TRBJ2-7
size: once
D: -

CDR3: CASRKGGVHAFSGANVLTF
DNA: TGTGCCAGCAGAAAGGGGGGGGTTCATGCCTTCTCTGGGGCCAACGTCCTGACTTTC
V: TRBV28
J: TRBJ2-6
size: -
D: -

CDR3: CATSRAGTSGNNEQFF
DNA: TGTGCCACCAGCAGAGCAGGTACTAGCGGGAACAATGAGCAGTTCTTC
V: TRBV15
J: TRBJ2-1
size: -
D: TRBD2

CDR3: CASSQGGTEAFF
DNA: TGTGCCAGCAGCCAGGGAGGCACTGAAGCTTTCTTT
V: TRBV16
J: TRBJ1-1
size: -
D: -

CDR3: CAWSVRGATQPQHF
DNA: TGTGCCTGGAGTGTACGGGGGGCGACCCAGCCCCAGCATTTT
V: TRBV30
J: TRBJ1-5
size: -
D: -

CDR3: CASSWTSGGQETQYF
DNA: TGTGCCAGCAGCTGGACTAGCGGGGGACAAGAGACCCAGTACTTC
V: TRBV5-4
J: TRBJ2-5
size: -
D: TRBD2

CDR3: CASSLAGVYGYTF
DNA: TGTGCCAGCAGCTTGGCAGGGGTCTATGGCTACACCTTC
V: TRBV5-6
J: TRBJ1-2
size: -
D: -

CDR3: CASSYDGRTAYYGYTF
DNA: TGTGCCAGCAGTTACGACGGGAGGACAGCCTACTATGGCTACACCTTC
V: TRBV6-5
J: TRBJ1-2
size: -
D: -

CDR3: CASTDGGYYGYTF
DNA: TGTGCCAGCACCGACGGGGGATACTATGGCTACACCTTC
V: TRBV28
J: TRBJ1-2
size: -
D: -

CDR3: CASSLGSLNYGYTF
DNA: TGTGCCAGCAGTTTGGGCAGCCTTAACTATGGCTACACCTTC
V: TRBV28
J: TRBJ1-2
size: -
D: -

CDR3: CASSLNWDRAEF
DNA: TGCGCCAGCAGCTTGAACTGGGACAGGGCTGAATTC
V: TRBV5-1
J: TRBJ1-2
size: -
D: TRBD1

CDR3: CASSIQGDYGYTF
DNA: TGTGCCAGTAGTATCCAAGGGGACTATGGCTACACCTTC
V: TRBV19
J: TRBJ1-2
size: few
D: -

CDR3: CASSQQGGSYNEQFF
DNA: TGCGCCAGCAGCCAACAAGGGGGCTCCTACAATGAGCAGTTCTTC
V: TRBV4-1
J: TRBJ2-1
size: -
D: -

CDR3: CASSLSPGTGEETQYF
DNA: TGCGCCAGCAGCTTGAGTCCCGGGACGGGAGAAGAGACCCAGTACTTC
V: TRBV5-1
J: TRBJ2-5
size: -
D: -

CDR3: CASSGTSGGLREQYF
DNA: TGTGCCAGCAGCGGGACTAGCGGGGGCCTAAGGGAGCAGTACTTC
V: TRBV27
J: TRBJ2-7
size: -
D: TRBD2

CDR3: CSVGSGMNTEAFF
DNA: TGCAGCGTTGGTTCGGGGATGAACACTGAAGCTTTCTTT
V: TRBV29-1
J: TRBJ1-1
size: -
D: -

CDR3: CAWAGGSNQPQHF
DNA: TGTGCCTGGGCCGGGGGTAGCAATCAGCCCCAGCATTTT
V: TRBV30
J: TRBJ1-5
size: -
D: -

CDR3: CASSLGTSGTGELFF
DNA: TGCGCCAGCAGCTTGGGGACTAGCGGGACCGGGGAGCTGTTTTTT
V: TRBV5-1
J: TRBJ2-2
size: -
D: TRBD2

CDR3: CASSYSGVAADTQYF
DNA: TGTGCCAGCAGTTACTCCGGAGTAGCCGCAGATACGCAGTATTTT
V: TRBV6-6
J: TRBJ2-3
size: -
D: -

CDR3: CASNRDRVAYEQYF
DNA: TGTGCCAGCAACCGGGACAGGGTAGCCTACGAGCAGTACTTC
V: TRBV6-1
J: TRBJ2-7
size: -
D: TRBD1

CDR3: CASRYGQGYQPQHF
DNA: TGTGCCAGTAGATACGGACAGGGCTATCAGCCCCAGCATTTT
V: TRBV19
J: TRBJ1-5
size: -
D: TRBD1

CDR3: CASSLAGGSGGELFF
DNA: TGTGCCAGCAGCTTAGCGGGGGGCTCAGGCGGGGAGCTGTTTTTT
V: TRBV11-2
J: TRBJ2-2
size: -
D: -

CDR3: CASSLVTGGASHGYTF
DNA: TGCGCCAGCAGCTTGGTTACAGGGGGCGCCTCTCATGGCTACACCTTC
V: TRBV5-1
J: TRBJ1-2
size: -
D: TRBD1

CDR3: CASSLQGPDTQYF
DNA: TGCGCCAGCAGCTTGCAGGGGCCAGATACGCAGTATTTT
V: TRBV5-1
J: TRBJ2-3
size: -
D: -

CDR3: CASSLSGAYNEQFF
DNA: TGTGCCAGCAGTTTAAGCGGGGCCTACAATGAGCAGTTCTTC
V: TRBV28
J: TRBJ2-1
size: few
D: TRBD2

CDR3: CASSLEGLAYNEQFF
DNA: TGCGCCAGCAGCTTGGAGGGACTAGCTTACAATGAGCAGTTCTTC
V: TRBV5-1
J: TRBJ2-1
size: few
D: TRBD2

CDR3: CASSPGQGPYEQYF
DNA: TGTGCCAGCAGTCCCGGACAGGGACCCTACGAGCAGTACTTC
V: TRBV28
J: TRBJ2-7
size: -
D: TRBD1

CDR3: CSAQTSGKSYEQYF
DNA: TGCAGCGCCCAAACTAGCGGGAAATCCTACGAGCAGTACTTC
V: TRBV29-1
J: TRBJ2-7
size: few
D: TRBD2

CDR3: CASTPLSSYEQYF
DNA: TGTGCCAGCACCCCCCTTAGCTCCTACGAGCAGTACTTC
V: TRBV28
J: TRBJ2-7
size: few
D: -

CDR3: CASSKNRDRYEQYF
DNA: TGCGCCAGCAGCAAGAACCGGGACAGGTACGAGCAGTACTTC
V: TRBV5-1
J: TRBJ2-7
size: -
D: TRBD1

CDR3: CSARLLAGDNNEQFF
DNA: TGCAGCGCCCGTTTACTAGCGGGAGATAACAATGAGCAGTTCTTC
V: TRBV29-1
J: TRBJ2-1
size: -
D: TRBD2

CDR3: CASSPGAKRNQPQHF
DNA: TGTGCCAGCTCACCAGGGGCCAAGCGCAATCAGCCCCAGCATTTT
V: TRBV18
J: TRBJ1-5
size: -
D: -

CDR3: CASREGSGNTIYF
DNA: TGCGCCAGCAGGGAGGGCTCTGGAAACACCATATATTTT
V: TRBV5-1
J: TRBJ1-3
size: -
D: -

CDR3: CASSVDSNYGYTF
DNA: TGTGCCAGCAGCGTAGACAGTAACTATGGCTACACCTTC
V: TRBV9
J: TRBJ1-2
size: -
D: -

CDR3: CASSWDRASVYGYTF
DNA: TGTGCCAGTAGTTGGGACAGGGCCTCCGTCTATGGCTACACCTTC
V: TRBV19
J: TRBJ1-2
size: -
D: TRBD1

CDR3: CASSPLVQSEAFF
DNA: TGTGCCAGCAGTCCCCTAGTGCAATCTGAAGCTTTCTTT
V: TRBV6-5
J: TRBJ1-1
size: -
D: -

CDR3: CASSLGTQGNYGYTF
DNA: TGTGCCAGCAGCCTCGGGACACAAGGGAACTATGGCTACACCTTC
V: TRBV7-9
J: TRBJ1-2
size: -
D: -

CDR3: CASSWADPAVNTEAFF
DNA: TGCGCCAGCAGCTGGGCGGACCCAGCGGTGAACACTGAAGCTTTCTTT
V: TRBV5-1
J: TRBJ1-1
size: -
D: -

CDR3: CASSLLQGARGYTF
DNA: TGTGCCAGCAGTTTGTTGCAGGGGGCACGGGGCTACACCTTC
V: TRBV28
J: TRBJ1-2
size: -
D: TRBD1

CDR3: CASSLRTAYEQYF
DNA: TGTGCCAGCAGTTTAAGGACAGCCTACGAGCAGTACTTC
V: TRBV27
J: TRBJ2-7
size: once
D: -

CDR3: CASSAQGVGNNEQFF
DNA: TGTGCCAGCAGCGCGCAGGGGGTCGGAAACAATGAGCAGTTCTTC
V: TRBV25-1
J: TRBJ2-1
size: -
D: TRBD1

CDR3: CASSLVRGSSYEQYF
DNA: TGCGCCAGCAGCTTGGTAAGGGGTAGCTCCTACGAGCAGTACTTC
V: TRBV5-1
J: TRBJ2-7
size: once
D: -

CDR3: CASSADRAGNIQYF
DNA: TGTGCCAGTAGTGCCGACAGGGCTGGAAACATTCAGTACTTC
V: TRBV19
J: TRBJ2-4
size: -
D: TRBD1

CDR3: CASSVTAGEVGELFF
DNA: TGCGCCAGCAGTGTAACGGCGGGAGAAGTCGGGGAGCTGTTTTTT
V: TRBV10-1
J: TRBJ2-2
size: few
D: TRBD2